This T cell receptor beta chain emerged from a study of vaccination and CD4 T cells after COVID-19. As for the study in general: From HCoV-229E, HCoV-OC43, HCoV-NL63 and SARS-CoV-2, overlapping spike peptides were used to stimulate the cells.

Study-wide results and caveats: The appearance of a median about 90% of reactive clones in convalescent patients occurred only post-vaccination. SARS-CoV-2-reactive clonotypes rose nonsignificantly, with the median going from roughly 19 to 38.

The assay that was used to sequence DNA from cultured CD4+ T cells was the Oncomine TCR Beta short-read assay. TCRdb analysed the PCR reads with MiXCR anew, one entry per CDR3 protein. Counted here are 20,000 to 25,000 distinct CDR3 sequences, about 51% occurring once; the ten biggest clones make up nearly 6%. Sample treatment: roughly 10-day PBMC culture with coronavirus spike peptide pools or control peptides (ViraFEST assay). Turning to this clonotype: Its antigen is undetermined.

V was clipped by 3 bases and J by 7 bases; unmatched bases: 6. The V gene's germline CDR1 is SGHNT and CDR2 YENEEA. CDR3 length: 14 amino acids. The V call is TRBV11-3, the J call TRBJ2-7, with 10 bases fitting TRBD2. This TCR derives from a human donor who had recovered from COVID-19. The sample consisted of CD4+ T cells from blood, cultured in vitro. The CDR3 region is CASSFGLAAYEQYF. DNA for the CDR3: TGTGCCAGCAGCTTCGGACTAGCGGCGTATGAGCAGTACTTC.